The TCR beta chain under discussion was sequenced for a study of T cells in Graves' hyperthyroidism and ophthalmopathy. As for this clonotype: The antigen remains unidentified.

Study outcomes and limitations: Ophthalmopathy cases were set apart from stable hyperthyroidism by a 13 V-J model. Blood also showed most of the thyroid clonotypes that were expanded above 0.001.

The J segment lost 2 bases and the V segment lost 5 bases, leaving 11 bases of the junction unmatched. Germline loops: CDR1 KGHDR, CDR2 SFDVKD. This CDR3 is 19 amino acids long. Clinical symptoms, serum thyroxine, TRAb, thyroid ultrasound and orbital computed tomography informed diagnoses. PBMCs were collected from a 10 ml volume of fresh peripheral blood. Amplification targeted TCR beta CDR3 regions from RNA transcripts. TCR CDR3 regions were first amplified by RT-PCR with HTBI primers. TCRdb called the multiplex PCR reads again in MiXCR, with one record for every CDR3 protein. The sample includes roughly 290,000 distinct CDR3 sequences, approximately 15% seen only once; the top ten take approximately 57%.

This receptor was identified in a woman between 55 and 75 years old with Graves' ophthalmopathy. The rearrangement uses TRBV24-1 and TRBJ2-3; TRBD2 aligns across 14 bases. Sequencing input: blood. The CDR3 protein is CATSGTSGRYLSITDTQYF. DNA for the CDR3: TGTGCCACCAGTGGGACTAGCGGGAGGTACCTCTCTATCACAGATACGCAGTATTTT.